This entry lists 26 T cell receptor beta chains sequenced from one sample in a study of cytomegalovirus exposure and HLA in healthy donors. This PCR relied on a set of 60 Vbeta primers and 13 Jbeta primers. Libraries were prepared by immunoSEQ multiplex PCR; TCRdb keeps only in-frame clonotypes and omits some of them. Seen here are some 170,000 clones, approximately 84% observed once, and the top ten hold roughly 3%. Sequences were obtained from PBMCs. These TCRs come from a female donor in good health and CMV-seronegative.

V gene TRBV10-1 combines with J gene TRBJ2-4; 7 bases agree with TRBD1. The CDR3 length is 14 residues. Unmatched junction bases numbered 5, after V lost 9 bases and J lost 0 bases. Germline V CDR1 and CDR2: WNHNN, SYGVQD (reference sequence). CDR3 protein: CARRGGLAKNIQYF. CDR3 sequence (DNA): TGCGCCAGGAGAGGGGGCCTAGCCAAAAACATTCAGTACTTC.

The V gene is TRBV5-4, the J gene TRBJ2-1, with 8 bases lining up with TRBD1. V lost 5 bases and J lost 4; bases outside the gene matches: 8. This CDR3 contains 15 residues. Germline-derived CDR1 and CDR2 are SGHNT and YYREEE (reference sequence). As DNA, the CDR3 is TGTGCCAGCAGGGCCGGGACAGGAATTTACAATGAGCAGTTCTTC. The encoded protein is CASRAGTGIYNEQFF.

The chain joins TRBV9 to TRBJ1-3; 8 nucleotides match TRBD1. Germline assignment: CDR1 SGDLS and CDR2 YYNGEE. V was clipped by 4 bases and J by 2 bases; unmatched bases: 14. The CDR3 has 18 amino acids. The CDR3 DNA sequence: TGTGCCAGCAGCCCACTACTGACAGGGGTAATACCTGGAAACACCATATATTTT. Its translation is CASSPLLTGVIPGNTIYF.

The chain employs TRBV4-1 and TRBJ1-1; TRBD1 matches at 11 bases. The germline CDR1 and CDR2 sequences are MGHRA and YSYEKL. With 1 base clipped from V and 7 bases from J, the junction kept 5 bases outside the gene matches. The CDR3 runs to 15 residues. CDR3 bases: TGCGCCAGCAGCCAAGTGCCGGGACAGGGGGTTGAAGCTTTCTTT. It yields the protein CASSQVPGQGVEAFF.

V usage is TRBV7-9 and J usage is TRBJ1-2; maybe TRBD1 (6 bases). This CDR3 has 13 residues. CDR1 and CDR2 (germline): SEHNR, FQNEAQ (reference sequence). Trimming took off 4 bases at V and 5 bases at J, with 11 bases between the two ends. The CDR3, as DNA: TGTGCCAGCAGCTCGGACAGAAGGTATGGCTACACCTTC. Translated: CASSSDRRYGYTF.

The genes are TRBV28 and TRBJ1-5, with 9 bases identical to TRBD1. This CDR3 is 17 amino acids long. CDR1 and CDR2 from the germline V gene are MDHEN and SYDVKM. V lost 6 bases, J lost 4 bases, and 13 bases stayed unmatched. The CDR3 here is CASRIIPYRGRNQPQHF. The CDR3 DNA reads TGTGCCAGCAGGATAATTCCTTACAGGGGGCGAAATCAGCCCCAGCATTTT.

This clone was counted a few times. The chain joins TRBV28 to TRBJ1-5; D ambiguous. V dropped 3 bases and J dropped 5 bases, with 5 bases sitting between them. The V gene's germline CDR1 is MDHEN and CDR2 SYDVKM. The length of the CDR3 is 12 residues. CDR3 sequence: CASSLRDQPQHF. CDR3 sequence (DNA): TGTGCCAGCAGTTTGCGTGATCAGCCCCAGCATTTT.

Only a few counts were recorded for this clone. V gene TRBV27 combines with J gene TRBJ1-1; maybe TRBD1 (5 bases). V lost 2 bases to trimming and J lost 5 bases, with 12 bases between them. This CDR3 has 14 amino acids. Germline values: CDR1 MNHEY, CDR2 SMNVEV (reference sequence). In DNA form, the CDR3 reads TGTGCCAGCAGTTTAGCGCAGGGTCAAACTGAAGCTTTCTTT. Translated, it gives CASSLAQGQTEAFF.

This clone was recorded once. The rearrangement links TRBV6-6 to TRBJ2-3, with 12 bases fitting TRBD2. Losses at the gene ends were 1 base for V and 4 bases for J; bases not matched to a gene: 3. Germline CDR1 and CDR2: MNHNY and SVGAGI (reference sequence). There are 16 residues in the CDR3. CDR3 sequence reads: CASSYLLAGGPDTQYF. The CDR3 nucleotides are TGTGCCAGCAGTTACTTACTAGCGGGGGGACCAGATACGCAGTATTTT.

This clone was counted once. The rearrangement joins TRBV7-2 to TRBJ2-2; TRBD2 matches 7 bases. Trimming removed 2 bases from V and 3 bases from J; junction bases left unmatched: 3. Germline CDR1 is SGHTA and CDR2 is FQGNSA. The CDR3 has 15 residues. The CDR3 bases are TGTGCCAGCAGCTTATCTGGGGGGGACACCGGGGAGCTGTTTTTT. Its translation is CASSLSGGDTGELFF.

Remarks on this clone: Mismatch with germline at one junction end may stem from a read error. This chain connects TRBV5-1 to TRBJ2-7; TRBD1 matches 8 bases. The germline V gene encodes CDR1 SGHRS and CDR2 YFSETQ. The CDR3 contains 14 residues. The CDR3 sequence is CASRDGTGPYKQYF. CDR3 coding DNA: TGCGCCAGCAGGGACGGGACAGGACCCTACAAGCAGTACTTC. The entire variable domain, with the rest obtained from reference TRBV5-1 and TRBJ2-7, is as follows: KAGVTQTPRYLIKTRGQQVTLSCSPISGHRSVSWYQQTPGQGLQFLFEYFSETQRNKGNFPGRFSGRQFSNSRSEMNVSTLELGDSALYLCASRDGTGPYKQYFGPGTRLTVT.

This clone was detected only a few times. V is TRBV7-2 and J is TRBJ2-5, with D perhaps matching TRBD2 (5 bases). V shed 6 bases and J shed 2 bases, with 10 bases lying between them. The germline V gene has CDR1 SGHTA and CDR2 FQGNSA. This CDR3 comprises 13 residues. The CDR3 loop is CASRYRLQETQYF. CDR3 nucleotide sequence: TGTGCCAGCAGATACCGACTACAAGAGACCCAGTACTTC.

As concerns this clone: One end of the junction fails to match germline, which may point to a read error. V usage is TRBV7-7 and J usage is TRBJ2-1; 11 bases are shared with TRBD2. The germline gives CDR1 SSHAT, CDR2 FNYEAQ (reference sequence). The CDR3 covers 15 residues. The CDR3 sequence is CASSLTSGIYNEQFF. CDR3 bases: TGTGCTAGCAGCCTGACTAGCGGGATCTACAATGAGCAGTTCTTC. The whole variable domain, remainder taken from reference TRBV7-7 and TRBJ2-1, is GAGVSQSPRYKVTKRGQDVTLRCDPISSHATLYWYQQALGQGPEFLTYFNYEAQPDKSGLPSDRFSAERPEGSISTLTIQRTEQRDSAMYRCASSLTSGIYNEQFFGPGTRLTVL.

This clone has just one count. The chain joins TRBV19 to TRBJ1-2; 9 bases are a match to TRBD1. With V trimmed by 5 bases and J by 2 bases, 6 bases remained unmatched. Per germline, CDR1 LNHDA and CDR2 SQIVND (reference sequence). This CDR3 is 15 amino acids long. Here the CDR3 reads CASSVSGQGNYGYTF. CDR3 nucleotides: TGTGCCAGTAGTGTATCGGGACAGGGAAACTATGGCTACACCTTC.

This clone has more than one count but fewer than ten. This rearrangement joins TRBV9 to TRBJ2-5; TRBD2 aligns across 11 bases. The end of the DNA aligns better with TRBJ2-7, so the J call may be wrong. Germline-derived CDR1 and CDR2 are SGDLS and YYNGEE. The CDR3 extends over 17 amino acids. CDR3 DNA sequence: TGTGCCAGCAGCGTAGCTAGCGGGGGGCTCTTCGCCTACGAGCAGTACTTC. Translation gives CASSVASGGLFAYEQYF.

CDR3 DNA sequence: TGTGCCAGCAGCTTAGCCTCACTCGGGGGCACAGATACGCAGTATTTT. Protein sequence: CASSLASLGGTDTQYF. The rearrangement links TRBV7-2 to TRBJ2-3; TRBD2 might be the D (5 bases). This CDR3 is built from 16 residues. In germline, CDR1 is SGHTA, CDR2 FQGNSA. V lost 0 bases to trimming and J lost 1 base, with 11 bases between them.

The chain uses TRBV28 and TRBJ2-3; 9 bases are a match to TRBD2. V gave up 5 bases and J gave up 6 bases; unmatched junction bases: 9. Germline lookup yields CDR1 MDHEN and CDR2 SYDVKM. The CDR3 contains 15 residues. The CDR3 spells CASSEPRTSADTQYF. The CDR3 DNA follows: TGTGCCAGCAGTGAACCTCGGACTAGCGCGGATACGCAGTATTTT.

The rearrangement links TRBV18 to TRBJ1-3, with D unclear. Per the germline V gene, CDR1 is KGHSH and CDR2 is LQKENI. The V end lost 4 bases, the J end lost 1 base, and 5 bases lay between the germline ends. This CDR3 spans 13 amino acids. CDR3 residues: CASSLISGNTIYF. The CDR3, as DNA: TGTGCCAGCTCACTTATTTCTGGAAACACCATATATTTT.

CDR3 coding DNA: TGTGCCAGCAGCCAAGAGGTCCCGGGACAGCTTAATGAGCAGTACTTC. It specifies CASSQEVPGQLNEQYF. The J gene is TRBJ2-5, the V gene TRBV4-2; 7 bases are shared with TRBD1. With 0 bases clipped from V and 11 bases from J, the junction kept 15 bases outside the gene matches. CDR1 and CDR2 from the germline V gene are LGHNA and YNFKEQ. This CDR3 contains 16 residues.

The gene calls are TRBV7-8 and TRBJ2-5, with D uncertain. The J call could be wrong; TRBJ2-7 is a better fit for the DNA end. CDR3 length: 16 amino acids. Germline V gene lookup returns CDR1 SGHVS and CDR2 FQNEAQ. The CDR3 region is CASSLTPSRVFYEQYF. The CDR3 DNA reads TGTGCCAGCAGCTTAACCCCCAGCCGGGTCTTCTACGAGCAGTACTTC.

The genes are TRBV10-3 and TRBJ2-3; D is undetermined. V gave up 3 bases and J gave up 3 bases, with 4 bases separating them. The germline gives CDR1 ENHRY, CDR2 SYGVKD. This CDR3 spans 12 amino acids. DNA for the CDR3: TGTGCCATCAGTGATCTGACAGATACGCAGTATTTT. Its translation: CAISDLTDTQYF.

The chain uses TRBV9 and TRBJ2-2, with 8 bases that match TRBD2. Trimming cost V 0 bases and J 4 bases; bases outside gene matches: 8. The V gene's germline CDR1 is SGDLS and CDR2 YYNGEE. This CDR3 spans 17 amino acids. CDR3 sequence: CASSVDRSGDPTGELFF. The CDR3 DNA reads as TGTGCCAGCAGCGTAGACCGTAGCGGGGATCCCACCGGGGAGCTGTTTTTT. The full variable domain, rest sourced from reference TRBV9 and TRBJ2-2, is DSGVTQTPKHLITATGQRVTLRCSPRSGDLSVYWYQQSLDQGLQFLIQYYNGEERAKGNILERFSAQQFPDLHSELNLSSLELGDSALYFCASSVDRSGDPTGELFFGEGSRLTVL.

This clone turned up a few times. The V and J genes are TRBV7-9 and TRBJ2-7; maybe TRBD2 (7 bases). The V end was cut by 5 bases, the J end by 1 base, with 12 bases between. Looked up from germline, CDR1 is SEHNR and CDR2 is FQNEAQ (reference sequence). The CDR3 is made up of 14 amino acids. The CDR3 reads CASSLQGGSYEQYF. CDR3 nucleotide sequence: TGTGCCAGCAGCCTACAGGGAGGGTCCTACGAGCAGTACTTC.

The V gene is TRBV6-6, the J gene TRBJ1-1; 7 bases are shared with TRBD1. Germline-derived CDR1 and CDR2 are MNHNY and SVGAGI (reference sequence). Trimming at V came to 4 bases and at J to 8 bases, leaving 4 bases not matched to a gene. This CDR3 region has 12 residues. Here the CDR3 DNA reads TGTGCCAGCAGTTCCCAGACAGGGGAAGCTTTCTTT. Translation: CASSSQTGEAFF.

This clone occurred once. The CDR3 is CASSPTGVETQYF. The CDR3 nucleotides read TGTGCCAGCAGCCCGACAGGGGTGGAGACCCAGTACTTC. V gene TRBV7-3 combines with J gene TRBJ2-5; 8 bases are shared with TRBD1. The CDR3 is 13 amino acids. Germline CDR1 and CDR2: SGHTA and FQGTGA. The trim removed 5 bases at V and 5 bases at J, leaving 4 bases unmatched.

In this sample, this clone turned up once. This rearrangement joins TRBV29-1 to TRBJ1-1; 9 bases line up with TRBD1. V trimming: 7 bases; J trimming: 5 bases; junction bases outside the gene matches: 5. CDR3 length: 12 residues. The germline CDR1 and CDR2 sequences are SQVTM and ANQGSEA. CDR3 in amino acids: CSALDRGTEAFF. In DNA form, the CDR3 reads TGCAGCGCTTTGGACAGGGGAACTGAAGCTTTCTTT.